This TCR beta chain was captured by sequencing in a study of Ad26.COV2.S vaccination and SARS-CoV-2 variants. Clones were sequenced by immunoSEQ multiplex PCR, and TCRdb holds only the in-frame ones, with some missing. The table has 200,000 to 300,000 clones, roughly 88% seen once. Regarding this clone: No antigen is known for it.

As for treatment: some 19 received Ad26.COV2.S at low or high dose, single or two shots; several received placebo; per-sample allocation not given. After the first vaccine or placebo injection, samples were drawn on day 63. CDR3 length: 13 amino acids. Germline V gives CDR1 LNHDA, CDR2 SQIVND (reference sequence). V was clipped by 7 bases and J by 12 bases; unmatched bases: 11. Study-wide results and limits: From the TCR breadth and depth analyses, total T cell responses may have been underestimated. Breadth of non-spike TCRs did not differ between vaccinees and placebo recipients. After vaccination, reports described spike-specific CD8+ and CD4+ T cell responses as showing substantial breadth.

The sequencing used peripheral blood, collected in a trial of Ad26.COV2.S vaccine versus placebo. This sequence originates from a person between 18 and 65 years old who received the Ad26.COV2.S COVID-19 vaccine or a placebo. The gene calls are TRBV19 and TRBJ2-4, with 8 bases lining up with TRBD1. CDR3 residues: CASTQGTGQAQYF. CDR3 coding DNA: TGTGCCAGTACCCAGGGGACGGGACAGGCTCAGTACTTC.